Listed here are 14 T cell receptor beta chains from one sample, sequenced in a study of control samples from healthy donors and cancer patients. Profiled with immunoSEQ multiplex PCR; TCRdb holds only in-frame clones, not every one. The table includes roughly 190,000 clones, about nine tenths detected once. The source material was blood. The receptors derive from a woman in her twenties or thirties in good health.

V is TRBV5-4 and J is TRBJ2-7; maybe TRBD2 (6 bases). From germline, CDR1 is SGHNT and CDR2 YYREEE (reference sequence). The CDR3 extends over 15 amino acids. Trimming removed 2 bases at V and 3 bases at J, with 15 bases between. The CDR3 coding sequence is TGTGCCAGCAGCTTTATGGGGACTCGCGTCTACGAGCAGTACTTC. Translation: CASSFMGTRVYEQYF.

The CDR3 is CSAKQGRDQPQHF. CDR3 nucleotides: TGCAGCGCTAAACAAGGTAGGGATCAGCCCCAGCATTTT. The chain carries TRBV29-1 and TRBJ1-5; D is uncertain. The CDR3 covers 13 residues. V lost 7 bases to trimming and J lost 5 bases, with 15 bases between them. The V gene's germline CDR1 is SQVTM and CDR2 ANQGSEA.

This clone was seen only once. The chain recombines TRBV7-9 with TRBJ1-1; TRBD1 aligns across 8 bases. The CDR3 runs 14 residues. V lost 1 base and J lost 5; bases outside the gene matches: 3. The germline V gene has CDR1 SEHNR and CDR2 FQNEAQ (reference sequence). The CDR3 coding sequence is TGTGCCAGCAGCTTAGTGACAGGGGAGACTGAAGCTTTCTTT. The encoded protein is CASSLVTGETEAFF.

The chain is built from TRBV7-9 and TRBJ2-6, with 9 bases identical to TRBD1. CDR1 is SEHNR, CDR2 FQNEAQ, per germline (reference sequence). The CDR3 is 14 residues long. The V segment lost 8 bases and the J segment 1 base; nucleotides outside the gene matches: 0. In nucleotides, the CDR3 is TGTGCCAGCGACAGGGGGTCTGGGGCCAACGTCCTGACTTTC. This encodes CASDRGSGANVLTF.

The rearrangement uses TRBV21-1 and TRBJ1-1. TRBV21-1 is flagged as a pseudogene. The CDR3 totals 13 residues. This chain's CDR3 is CASSTGGDTEAFF. The DNA of the CDR3 is TGTGCCAGCAGCACGGGGGGGGACACTGAAGCTTTCTTT.

The chain carries TRBV6-4 and TRBJ1-6; no clear D gene. Per germline, CDR1 MRHNA and CDR2 SNTAGT. The CDR3 has 13 residues. Trimming removed 2 bases from V and 11 bases from J, with 10 bases in between. The CDR3 loop reads CASSDIHQTPLHF. For the CDR3, the DNA is TGTGCCAGCAGTGACATCCACCAAACACCCCTCCACTTT.

This clone has only one observation. This sequence joins TRBV11-2 and TRBJ2-2; 9 bases map to TRBD1. The junction had 3 bases not matched to a gene; V was cut back by 3 bases and J by 7 bases. Germline lookup yields CDR1 SGHAT and CDR2 FQNNGV. The CDR3 is 14 residues long. The CDR3 region is CASSFGTGNGELFF. Written as DNA, the CDR3 is TGTGCCAGCAGCTTCGGGACAGGGAACGGGGAGCTGTTTTTT.

The rearrangement links TRBV28 to TRBJ2-5, with 9 bases identical to TRBD2. This CDR3 region has 16 residues. Germline V gives CDR1 MDHEN, CDR2 SYDVKM. Trimming at V came to 3 bases and at J to 2 bases, leaving 7 bases not matched to a gene. The CDR3 DNA sequence: TGTGCCAGCAGTTTCTTTGCGGGAGGGGAGCAAGAGACCCAGTACTTC. This sequence encodes CASSFFAGGEQETQYF.

The chain carries TRBV15 and TRBJ2-4, with TRBD2 matching over 8 bases. This CDR3 region has 15 residues. V was clipped by 1 base and J by 5 bases; unmatched bases: 4. CDR1 LNHNV and CDR2 YYDKDF come from the germline V gene (reference sequence). The CDR3 sequence: CATSRGGTRENIQYF. The CDR3 region has the DNA TGTGCCACCAGCAGAGGCGGGACTAGGGAAAACATTCAGTACTTC.

This clone was observed a single time. The chain couples TRBV27 to TRBJ2-7, with D maybe TRBD2 (6 bases). Germline V gives CDR1 MNHEY, CDR2 SMNVEV (reference sequence). V lost 0 bases to trimming and J lost 3 bases, with 9 bases between them. The CDR3 has 14 amino acids. CDR3 protein: CASSLSRRGYEQYF. CDR3 coding DNA: TGTGCCAGCAGTTTATCCCGGCGGGGCTACGAGCAGTACTTC.

The rearrangement joins TRBV5-4 to TRBJ2-7; maybe TRBD1 (6 bases). Germline V gives CDR1 SGHNT, CDR2 YYREEE (reference sequence). The CDR3 runs 15 residues. Deletions cut 0 bases from V and 0 bases from J, with 10 bases between. CDR3 bases: TGTGCCAGCAGCTTGGGGGGGCGCGACTCCTACGAGCAGTACTTC. Protein product: CASSLGGRDSYEQYF.

The CDR3 DNA reads as TGTGCCAGTAGTATAGTGGGCGGTAACTATGGCTACACCTTC. It specifies CASSIVGGNYGYTF. The V call is TRBV19, the J call TRBJ1-2; D remains ambiguous. In germline, CDR1 is LNHDA, CDR2 SQIVND (reference sequence). V was shortened by 1 base and J by 1 base, with 7 bases between the two germline ends. The CDR3 is 14 residues long. Based on the CDR3 plus reference TRBV19 and TRBJ1-2, the full variable domain is DGGITQSPKYLFRKEGQNVTLSCEQNLNHDAMYWYRQDPGQGLRLIYYSQIVNDFQKGDIAEGYSVSREKKESFPLTVTSAQKNPTAFYLCASSIVGGNYGYTFGSGTRLTVV.

This clone was seen just once. The J gene is TRBJ2-1, the V gene TRBV10-3; 9 nucleotides align to TRBD2. Germline V CDR1 and CDR2: ENHRY, SYGVKD. J lost 3 bases, V lost 4 bases, and 4 bases had no gene match. There are 15 residues in the CDR3. This chain's CDR3 is CAISVNSGSYNEQFF. For the CDR3, the DNA is TGTGCCATCAGTGTAAATAGCGGGAGCTACAATGAGCAGTTCTTC.

This chain uses TRBV12-3 or TRBV12-4 with TRBJ1-5; a weak D match, TRBD1 (5 bases). The CDR3 extends over 12 amino acids. Trimming pared 5 bases from V and 4 bases from J, leaving 6 bases between. The CDR3 DNA is TGTGCCAGCAGTCCAGGGAATCAGCCCCAGCATTTT. Translated: CASSPGNQPQHF.